The rows below give T cell receptor beta chains drawn from one sample of a study of T cells after yellow fever vaccination. Each CDR3 protein gets one entry after TCRdb re-called the 5' RACE reads with MiXCR. In the table there are some 600,000 distinct CDR3 sequences, roughly 12% of which are singletons. Specimen: PBMCs, collected on the day of the yellow fever booster vaccination. The receptors shown here come from a man in his thirties or forties who received the YFV17D yellow fever vaccine. CDR3s include the opening cysteine and the closing phenylalanine or tryptophan. Fields, in order: D gene, clone size, J gene, V gene, CDR3 protein, CDR3 DNA. The D gene is left open where the match is weak. Only some rows state a clone size, as once, few, many or a class for expanded clones.

D: NA
size: few
J: TRBJ1-2
V: TRBV6-5
CDR3: CASRLRQQTYGYTF
DNA: TGTGCCAGCCGACTCCGACAGCAAACCTATGGCTACACCTTC

D: NA
size: NA
J: TRBJ2-7
V: TRBV20-1
CDR3: CSPSESEQYF
DNA: TGCAGCCCTTCGGAATCCGAGCAGTACTTC

D: TRBD1
size: few
J: TRBJ2-7
V: TRBV7-6
CDR3: CASSLEGANEQYF
DNA: TGTGCCAGCAGCTTAGAGGGGGCCAACGAGCAGTACTTC

D: NA
size: few
J: TRBJ1-1
V: TRBV3-1
CDR3: CASSTRVITEAFF
DNA: TGTGCCAGCAGTACCAGGGTTATCACTGAAGCTTTCTTT

D: TRBD1
size: few
J: TRBJ2-7
V: TRBV28
CDR3: CASSFLPGQGTYEQYF
DNA: TGTGCCAGCAGTTTCCTGCCGGGACAGGGGACCTACGAGCAGTACTTC

D: TRBD1
size: few
J: TRBJ2-2
V: TRBV10-3
CDR3: CAIGRDREFSNTGELFF
DNA: TGTGCCATCGGCCGGGACAGGGAGTTCTCGAACACCGGGGAGCTGTTTTTT

D: NA
size: NA
J: TRBJ2-1
V: TRBV7-6
CDR3: CASSPGGGGEQFF
DNA: TGTGCCAGCAGCCCCGGTGGGGGCGGTGAGCAGTTCTTC

D: TRBD1
size: few
J: TRBJ1-2
V: TRBV7-2
CDR3: CASSSRGPYGYTF
DNA: TGTGCCAGCAGCTCCAGGGGGCCCTATGGCTACACCTTC

D: TRBD1
size: few
J: TRBJ2-3
V: TRBV7-9
CDR3: CASSVRGQDTQYF
DNA: TGTGCCAGCAGTGTCAGGGGGCAAGATACGCAGTATTTT

D: NA
size: many
J: TRBJ2-5
V: TRBV7-6
CDR3: CASSLAGAETQYF
DNA: TGTGCCAGCAGCTTAGCAGGGGCAGAGACCCAGTACTTC

D: TRBD1
size: few
J: TRBJ1-4
V: TRBV18
CDR3: CASSPTGALNEKLFF
DNA: TGTGCCAGCTCACCAACAGGGGCCCTTAATGAAAAACTGTTTTTT

D: NA
size: NA
J: TRBJ2-6
V: TRBV5-1
CDR3: CASSPSVSGANVLTF
DNA: TGCGCCAGCAGTCCCAGTGTCTCTGGGGCCAACGTCCTGACTTTC

D: TRBD1
size: NA
J: TRBJ1-1
V: TRBV5-1
CDR3: CASSSAGTGPMNTEAFF
DNA: TGCGCCAGCAGCTCAGCCGGGACAGGGCCCATGAACACTGAAGCTTTCTTT

D: TRBD1
size: NA
J: TRBJ2-2
V: TRBV19
CDR3: CASRRGQGREGELFF
DNA: TGTGCCAGTAGGCGTGGACAGGGAAGGGAAGGGGAGCTGTTTTTT

D: NA
size: few
J: TRBJ2-1
V: TRBV12-3/TRBV12-4
CDR3: CASSPWSNEQFF
DNA: TGTGCCAGCAGTCCGTGGAGCAATGAGCAGTTCTTC

D: TRBD1
size: many
J: TRBJ2-2
V: TRBV19
CDR3: CASSKTGTNTGELFF
DNA: TGTGCCAGTAGTAAGACAGGGACGAACACCGGGGAGCTGTTTTTT

D: TRBD1
size: many
J: TRBJ2-7
V: TRBV28
CDR3: CASSMPGQGARDEQYF
DNA: TGTGCCAGCAGTATGCCTGGACAGGGGGCGCGGGACGAGCAGTACTTC

D: NA
size: few
J: TRBJ2-1
V: TRBV4-3
CDR3: CASSQERDPWYNEQFF
DNA: TGCGCCAGCAGCCAAGAAAGGGACCCTTGGTACAATGAGCAGTTCTTC

D: TRBD1
size: few
J: TRBJ1-5
V: TRBV5-1
CDR3: CASGTGETNQPQHF
DNA: TGCGCCAGCGGGACAGGGGAAACCAATCAGCCCCAGCATTTT

D: NA
size: NA
J: TRBJ1-5
V: TRBV5-6
CDR3: CAPRGVRDQPQHF
DNA: TGTGCCCCCCGGGGGGTTAGGGATCAGCCCCAGCATTTT

D: TRBD1
size: NA
J: TRBJ1-6
V: TRBV15
CDR3: CATSRVDRENSPLHF
DNA: TGTGCCACCAGCAGAGTAGACAGGGAAAATTCACCCCTCCACTTT

D: NA
size: NA
J: TRBJ2-5
V: TRBV10-3
CDR3: CAISVSGGGETQYF
DNA: TGTGCCATCAGTGTGTCCGGAGGGGGAGAGACCCAGTACTTC

D: TRBD1
size: NA
J: TRBJ2-7
V: TRBV30
CDR3: CAWSGRPGQGRNEQYF
DNA: TGTGCCTGGAGTGGACGTCCGGGACAGGGGCGTAACGAGCAGTACTTC

D: NA
size: many
J: TRBJ2-1
V: TRBV18
CDR3: CASSPDGFSYNEQFF
DNA: TGTGCCAGCTCACCTGACGGGTTCTCCTACAATGAGCAGTTCTTC

D: NA
size: NA
J: TRBJ2-2
V: TRBV12-3/TRBV12-4
CDR3: CASSTLLVGGELFF
DNA: TGTGCCAGCAGTACATTACTAGTCGGCGGGGAGCTGTTTTTT

D: NA
size: few
J: TRBJ1-1
V: TRBV18
CDR3: CASSPSTAANTEAFF
DNA: TGTGCCAGCTCACCATCCACCGCCGCAAACACTGAAGCTTTCTTT

D: NA
size: few
J: TRBJ2-3
V: TRBV5-1
CDR3: CASSLEESATQYF
DNA: TGCGCCAGCAGCTTGGAAGAGAGTGCCACGCAGTATTTT

D: NA
size: NA
J: TRBJ1-2
V: TRBV20-1
CDR3: CSGVANYGYTF
DNA: TGCAGTGGGGTAGCCAACTATGGCTACACCTTC

D: NA
size: few
J: TRBJ2-1
V: TRBV29-1
CDR3: CSVWQGNYNEQFF
DNA: TGCAGCGTTTGGCAGGGAAACTACAATGAGCAGTTCTTC

D: TRBD1
size: NA
J: TRBJ1-6
V: TRBV7-9
CDR3: CASRPTGDSYNSPLHF
DNA: TGTGCCAGCAGACCCACAGGGGACTCCTATAATTCACCCCTCCACTTT

D: NA
size: NA
J: TRBJ2-3
V: TRBV9
CDR3: CASSVDGGSTDTQYF
DNA: TGTGCCAGCAGCGTAGACGGCGGGAGCACAGATACGCAGTATTTT

D: TRBD1
size: few
J: TRBJ2-1
V: TRBV13
CDR3: CASSTTGIDEQFF
DNA: TGTGCCAGCAGCACGACAGGGATCGATGAGCAGTTCTTC

D: NA
size: NA
J: TRBJ2-7
V: TRBV4-3
CDR3: CASSQEIQSSYEQYF
DNA: TGCGCCAGCAGCCAAGAAATCCAGAGCTCCTACGAGCAGTACTTC

D: TRBD2
size: few
J: TRBJ2-3
V: TRBV20-1
CDR3: CSARERGGTDTQYF
DNA: TGCAGTGCTAGAGAGCGGGGGGGCACAGATACGCAGTATTTT

D: NA
size: NA
J: TRBJ2-3
V: TRBV5-4
CDR3: CASSILVGGVGDTQYF
DNA: TGTGCCAGCAGCATCCTCGTTGGGGGAGTCGGGGATACGCAGTATTTT

D: NA
size: NA
J: TRBJ2-5
V: TRBV6-2/TRBV6-3
CDR3: CASSPRQTQYF
DNA: TGTGCCAGCAGTCCACGACAGACCCAGTACTTC

D: NA
size: NA
J: TRBJ1-4
V: TRBV20-1
CDR3: CCARGWGGEKLFF
DNA: TGCTGTGCTAGAGGTTGGGGTGGCGAAAAACTGTTTTTT

D: NA
size: few
J: TRBJ1-1
V: TRBV6-2/TRBV6-3
CDR3: CASRPGGKNTEAFF
DNA: TGTGCCAGCAGACCTGGGGGCAAGAACACTGAAGCTTTCTTT

D: TRBD1
size: few
J: TRBJ2-6
V: TRBV7-2
CDR3: CASSLARGLGANVLTF
DNA: TGTGCCAGCAGCTTAGCTAGGGGGCTCGGGGCCAACGTCCTGACTTTC

D: TRBD2
size: NA
J: TRBJ2-2
V: TRBV4-3
CDR3: CASSQTSGSSGELFF
DNA: TGCGCCAGCAGCCAGACTAGCGGGAGTTCCGGGGAGCTGTTTTTT

D: TRBD2
size: few
J: TRBJ2-1
V: TRBV20-1
CDR3: CSARGLAGGLKQFF
DNA: TGCAGTGCTAGAGGCCTAGCGGGAGGACTAAAGCAGTTCTTC

D: TRBD1
size: few
J: TRBJ2-7
V: TRBV18
CDR3: CASSPGTGLDEQYF
DNA: TGTGCCAGCTCACCGGGGACAGGGCTCGACGAGCAGTACTTC

D: NA
size: NA
J: TRBJ2-2
V: TRBV25-1
CDR3: CASMGGLFPTGELFF
DNA: TGTGCCAGCATGGGGGGTTTGTTCCCTACCGGGGAGCTGTTTTTT

D: TRBD2
size: NA
J: TRBJ2-7
V: TRBV20-1
CDR3: CCARDVLAGGPNEQYF
DNA: TGCTGCGCTAGAGATGTACTAGCGGGAGGGCCGAACGAGCAGTACTTC

D: TRBD2
size: few
J: TRBJ2-4
V: TRBV4-1
CDR3: CASSQISGSGNIQYF
DNA: TGCGCCAGCAGCCAAATTAGCGGGAGTGGAAACATTCAGTACTTC